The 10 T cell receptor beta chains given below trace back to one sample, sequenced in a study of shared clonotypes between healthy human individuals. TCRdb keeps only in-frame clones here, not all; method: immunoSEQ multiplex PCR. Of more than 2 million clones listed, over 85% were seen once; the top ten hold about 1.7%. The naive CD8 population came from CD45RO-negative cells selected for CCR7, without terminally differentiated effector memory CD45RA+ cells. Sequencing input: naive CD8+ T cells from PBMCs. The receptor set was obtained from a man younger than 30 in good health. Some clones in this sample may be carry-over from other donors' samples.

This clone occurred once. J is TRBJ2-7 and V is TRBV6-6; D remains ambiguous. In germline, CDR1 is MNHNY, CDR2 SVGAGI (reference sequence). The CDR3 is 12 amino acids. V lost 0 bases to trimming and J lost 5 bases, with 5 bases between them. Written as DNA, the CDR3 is TGTGCCAGCAGTTACTCGACACACGAGCAGTACTTC. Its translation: CASSYSTHEQYF.

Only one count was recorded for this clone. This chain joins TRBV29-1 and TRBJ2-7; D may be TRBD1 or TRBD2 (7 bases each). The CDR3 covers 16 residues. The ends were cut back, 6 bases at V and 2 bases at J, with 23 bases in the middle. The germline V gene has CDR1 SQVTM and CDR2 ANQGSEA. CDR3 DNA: TGCAGCGTAGCCTCCGGGGGAGCGGGGACAGCCTACGAGCAGTACTTC. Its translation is CSVASGGAGTAYEQYF.

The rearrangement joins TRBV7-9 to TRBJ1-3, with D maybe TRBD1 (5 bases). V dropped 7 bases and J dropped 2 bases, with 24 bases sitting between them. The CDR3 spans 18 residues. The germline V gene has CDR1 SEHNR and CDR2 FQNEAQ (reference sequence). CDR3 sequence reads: CASTTRFTGPQAGNTIYF. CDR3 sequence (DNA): TGTGCCAGCACCACCCGATTCACAGGCCCTCAGGCTGGAAACACCATATATTTT.

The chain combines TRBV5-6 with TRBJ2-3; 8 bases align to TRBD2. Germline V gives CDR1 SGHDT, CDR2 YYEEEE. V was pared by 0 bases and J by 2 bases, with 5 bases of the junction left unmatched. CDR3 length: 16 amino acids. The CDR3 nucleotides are TGTGCCAGCAGCTTGGCACTAGCGGAGATCACAGATACGCAGTATTTT. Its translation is CASSLALAEITDTQYF.

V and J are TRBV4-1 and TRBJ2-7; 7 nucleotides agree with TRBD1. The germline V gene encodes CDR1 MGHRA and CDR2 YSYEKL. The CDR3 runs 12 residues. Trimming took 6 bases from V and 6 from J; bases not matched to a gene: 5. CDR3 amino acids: CASSLNRGEQYF. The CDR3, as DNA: TGCGCCAGCAGTCTTAACAGGGGCGAGCAGTACTTC.

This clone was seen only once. Here the CDR3 reads CASSPGHTLAKNIQYF. As DNA, the CDR3 is TGTGCCAGCAGCCCAGGACATACCCTAGCCAAAAACATTCAGTACTTC. J is TRBJ2-4 and V is TRBV13, with D possibly TRBD1 on 5 matching bases. The germline gives CDR1 PRHDT, CDR2 FYEKMQ (reference sequence). CDR3 size: 16 residues. V lost 5 bases and J lost 0, with 14 bases in between. Filled out from reference TRBV13 and TRBJ2-4, the complete variable domain reads AAGVIQSPRHLIKEKRETATLKCYPIPRHDTVYWYQQGPGQDPQFLISFYEKMQSDKGSIPDRFSAQQFSDYHSELNMSSLELGDSALYFCASSPGHTLAKNIQYFGAGTRLSVL.

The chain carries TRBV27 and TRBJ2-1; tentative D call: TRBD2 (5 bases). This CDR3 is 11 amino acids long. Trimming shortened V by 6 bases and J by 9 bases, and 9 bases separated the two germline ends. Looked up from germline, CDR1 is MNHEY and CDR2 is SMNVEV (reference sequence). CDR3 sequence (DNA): TGTGCCAGCAGGTCCGGGGTTGAGCAGTTCTTC. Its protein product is CASRSGVEQFF.

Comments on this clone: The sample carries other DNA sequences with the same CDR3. As DNA, the CDR3 is TGCGCCAGCAGCCCCTTAGCGGGAGGCCCCTACGAGCAGTACTTC. Amino acid sequence: CASSPLAGGPYEQYF. The chain employs TRBV5-1 and TRBJ2-7; 10 nucleotides align to TRBD2. The trim removed 4 bases at V and 2 bases at J, leaving 6 bases unmatched. The germline V gene has CDR1 SGHRS and CDR2 YFSETQ. This CDR3 contains 15 residues.

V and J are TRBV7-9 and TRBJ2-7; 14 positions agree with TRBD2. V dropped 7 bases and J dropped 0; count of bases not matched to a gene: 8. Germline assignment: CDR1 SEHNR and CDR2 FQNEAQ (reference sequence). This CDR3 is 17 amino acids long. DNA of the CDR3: TGTGCCAGCACCGGACTAGCGGGAGGTTCGAGCTCCTACGAGCAGTACTTC. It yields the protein CASTGLAGGSSSYEQYF.

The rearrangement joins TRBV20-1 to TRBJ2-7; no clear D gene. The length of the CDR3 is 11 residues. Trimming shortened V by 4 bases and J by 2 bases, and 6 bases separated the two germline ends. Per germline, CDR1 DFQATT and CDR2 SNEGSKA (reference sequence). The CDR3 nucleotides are TGCAGTGCTACAGTTGCCTACGAGCAGTACTTC. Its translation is CSATVAYEQYF.